This T cell receptor beta chain was captured by sequencing in a study of early T cells in non-severe SARS-CoV-2 infection. Study information: The input, bulk RNA from unsorted whole blood, was sequenced, and chains were unpaired. Study results and limitations: Matches to VDJdb favored anti-spike CD8 responses and missed private and CD4 specificities.

The V gene's germline CDR1 is LGHDT and CDR2 YNNKEL (reference sequence). The CDR3 spans 13 residues. V lost 1 base and J lost 9, with 10 bases in between. Unique molecular identifiers were attached to individual cDNA molecules. TCRdb reprocessed the 5' RACE reads with MiXCR, giving one entry per CDR3 protein. This sample has 80,000 to 95,000 distinct CDR3 sequences, with roughly 17% found just once. In its sample, this clonotype was seen a few times. The antigen is not known. The sequence was obtained from an adult who was a healthcare worker with PCR-confirmed SARS-CoV-2 infection or an uninfected control (not recorded which). V and J are TRBV3-1 and TRBJ2-1; D is ambiguous. The sample was whole blood, taken at baseline. The CDR3 sequence is CASSQALRTEQFF. The CDR3 nucleotides are TGTGCCAGCAGCCAAGCACTTCGGACTGAGCAGTTCTTC.